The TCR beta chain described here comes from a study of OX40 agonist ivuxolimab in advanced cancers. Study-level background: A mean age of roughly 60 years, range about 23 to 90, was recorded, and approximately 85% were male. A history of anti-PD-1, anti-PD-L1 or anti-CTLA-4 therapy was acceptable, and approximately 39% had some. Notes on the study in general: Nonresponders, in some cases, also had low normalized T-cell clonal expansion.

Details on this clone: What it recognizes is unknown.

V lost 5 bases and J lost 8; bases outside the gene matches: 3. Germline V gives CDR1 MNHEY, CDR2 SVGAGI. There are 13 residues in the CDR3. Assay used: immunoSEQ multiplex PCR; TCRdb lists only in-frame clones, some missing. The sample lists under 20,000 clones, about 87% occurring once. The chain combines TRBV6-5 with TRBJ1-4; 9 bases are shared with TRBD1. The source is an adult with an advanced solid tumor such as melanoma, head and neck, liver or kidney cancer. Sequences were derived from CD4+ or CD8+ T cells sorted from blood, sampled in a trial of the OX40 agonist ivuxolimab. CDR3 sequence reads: CASSDTGGEKLFF. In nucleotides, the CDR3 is TGTGCCAGCAGTGATACAGGGGGCGAAAAACTGTTTTTT.